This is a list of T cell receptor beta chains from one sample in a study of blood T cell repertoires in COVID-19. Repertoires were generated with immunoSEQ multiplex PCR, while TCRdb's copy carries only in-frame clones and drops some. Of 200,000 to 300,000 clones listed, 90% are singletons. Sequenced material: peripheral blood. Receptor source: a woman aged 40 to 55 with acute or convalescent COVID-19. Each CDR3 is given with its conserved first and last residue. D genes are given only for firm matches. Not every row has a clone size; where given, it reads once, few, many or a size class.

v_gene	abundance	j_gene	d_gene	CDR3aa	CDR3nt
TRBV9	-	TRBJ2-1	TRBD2	CASSPGGGSYNEQFF	TGTGCCAGCAGCCCCGGCGGGGGGTCCTACAATGAGCAGTTCTTC
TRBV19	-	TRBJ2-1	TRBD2	CASRPGEGYNEQFF	TGTGCCAGTAGACCGGGGGAGGGGTACAATGAGCAGTTCTTC
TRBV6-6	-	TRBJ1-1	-	CASSYAGSNTEAFF	TGTGCCAGCAGTTACGCGGGGTCCAACACTGAAGCTTTCTTT
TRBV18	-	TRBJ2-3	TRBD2	CASSTRTSGGPDTQYF	TGTGCCAGCTCAACTCGGACTAGCGGGGGCCCAGATACGCAGTATTTT
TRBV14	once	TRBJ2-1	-	CASSQRGSPTYNEQFF	TGTGCCAGCAGCCAGCGCGGATCGCCAACCTACAATGAGCAGTTCTTC
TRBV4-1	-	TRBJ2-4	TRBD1	CASSFNPRDRRNIQYF	TGCGCCAGCAGCTTTAACCCCCGGGACAGAAGGAACATTCAGTACTTC
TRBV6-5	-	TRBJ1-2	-	CASKGVDYGYTF	TGTGCCAGCAAAGGGGTCGACTATGGCTACACCTTC
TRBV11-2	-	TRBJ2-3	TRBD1	CAIWAQGEDTQYF	TGTGCCATATGGGCCCAGGGGGAAGATACGCAGTATTTT
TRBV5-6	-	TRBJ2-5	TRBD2	CASSLAGGIQETQYF	TGTGCCAGCAGCTTAGCGGGGGGGATCCAAGAGACCCAGTACTTC
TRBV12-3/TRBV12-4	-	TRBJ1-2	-	CASSLGYMRGYTF	TGTGCCAGCAGTCTCGGATATATGAGGGGCTACACCTTC
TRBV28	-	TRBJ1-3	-	CVVESGGYSGNTIYF	TGTGTGGTTGAGTCGGGTGGGTACTCTGGAAACACCATATATTTT
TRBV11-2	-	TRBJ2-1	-	CASSPQAGTSYNEQFF	TGTGCCAGCAGCCCCCAGGCGGGGACCTCCTACAATGAGCAGTTCTTC
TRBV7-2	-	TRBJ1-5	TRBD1	CASSKQGAMFNSNQPQHF	TGTGCCAGCAGCAAGCAGGGGGCCATGTTTAATAGCAATCAGCCCCAGCATTTT
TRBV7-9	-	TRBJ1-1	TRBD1	CASTPPGQGRHTEAFF	TGTGCCAGCACCCCTCCCGGACAGGGGAGGCACACTGAAGCTTTCTTT
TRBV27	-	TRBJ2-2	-	CASRTGEVGELFF	TGTGCCAGCAGAACAGGGGAGGTCGGGGAGCTGTTTTTT
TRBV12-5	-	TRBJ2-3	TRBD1	CASGLSRTGGADTQYF	TGTGCTAGTGGTTTGTCTCGGACAGGGGGGGCAGATACGCAGTATTTT
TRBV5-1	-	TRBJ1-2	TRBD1	CASSPGQGSYGYTF	TGCGCCAGCAGCCCGGGACAGGGCAGCTATGGCTACACCTTC